The 23 T cell receptor beta chains reported below all come from one sample, sequenced in a study of blood T cell repertoires in COVID-19. Produced via immunoSEQ multiplex PCR; TCRdb's table is partial and in-frame only. The sample lists about 320,000 clones; roughly 90% were seen once. Sequenced: PBMCs or T cells enriched from blood (not recorded which). Receptor source: a man between 60 and 75 years old who had recovered from COVID-19.

The chain couples TRBV4-3 to TRBJ1-2; unclear D gene. This CDR3 has 15 amino acids. Germline V CDR1 and CDR2: LGHNA, YSLEER. V lost 0 bases and J lost 4, with 12 bases in between. Here the CDR3 DNA reads TGCGCCAGCAGCCAAGATAATCAGGCGTTCTATGGCTACACCTTC. This sequence encodes CASSQDNQAFYGYTF.

The V and J genes are TRBV10-3 and TRBJ2-3; D is ambiguous. This CDR3 comprises 14 residues. V lost 3 bases, J lost 5 bases, and 12 bases lay in between. In germline, CDR1 is ENHRY, CDR2 SYGVKD. CDR3 bases: TGTGCCATCAGTGATCCGACTGTTAGAGATACGCAGTATTTT. As protein: CAISDPTVRDTQYF.

This chain uses TRBV29-1 with TRBJ2-7; 11 bases are shared with TRBD1. Germline V gene sequence: CDR1 SQVTM, CDR2 ANQGSEA. J was trimmed by 6 bases and V by 7 bases; bases with no gene match: 8. This CDR3 comprises 13 residues. The CDR3 region has the DNA TGCAGCGCCTGGGGACAGGGGGTCTCCGAGCAGTACTTC. Translation gives CSAWGQGVSEQYF.

This chain connects TRBV5-6 to TRBJ1-2; D is uncertain. This CDR3 comprises 12 residues. Trimming pared 4 bases from V and 4 bases from J, leaving 8 bases between. Looked up from germline, CDR1 is SGHDT and CDR2 is YYEEEE. The CDR3 DNA sequence: TGTGCCAGCAGCCCAGGTCCCTATGGCTACACCTTC. This translates into CASSPGPYGYTF. Full variable domain (missing parts from reference TRBV5-6 and TRBJ1-2): DAGVTQSPTHLIKTRGQQVTLRCSPKSGHDTVSWYQQALGQGPQFIFQYYEEEERQRGNFPDRFSGHQFPNYSSELNVNALLLGDSALYLCASSPGPYGYTFGSGTRLTVV.

The gene calls are TRBV6-4 and TRBJ1-1; D perhaps matches TRBD1 (6 bases). The CDR3 has 13 amino acids. Trimming took off 6 bases at V and 4 bases at J, with 12 bases between the two ends. Germline-derived CDR1 and CDR2 are MRHNA and SNTAGT. The CDR3 sequence is CASRQGVGTEAFF. The CDR3 nucleotides are TGTGCCAGCAGACAGGGCGTCGGCACTGAAGCTTTCTTT.

The J gene is TRBJ1-4, the V gene TRBV2; possibly TRBD1 for D (6 bases). The V end was cut by 6 bases, the J end by 8 bases, with 13 bases between. The CDR3 spans 13 residues. The germline V gene has CDR1 SNHLY and CDR2 FYNNEI. The CDR3 loop is CASRTGYREKLFF. The CDR3 nucleotides are TGTGCCAGCAGGACAGGTTATCGGGAAAAACTGTTTTTT.

The chain links TRBV20-1 to TRBJ2-7; 7 bases are shared with TRBD1. Germline CDR1 and CDR2: DFQATT and SNEGSKA (reference sequence). Losses at the gene ends were 3 bases for V and 0 bases for J; bases not matched to a gene: 8. This CDR3 has 15 amino acids. The CDR3 region has the DNA TGCAGTGCTAGTCGCTTCCCAGGGGGCTCCTACGAGCAGTACTTC. Protein: CSASRFPGGSYEQYF.

The V gene is TRBV5-4, the J gene TRBJ2-1; TRBD2 agrees at 12 bases. V trimming: 3 bases; J trimming: 16 bases; junction bases outside the gene matches: 14. The CDR3 covers 15 residues. Germline V gives CDR1 SGHNT, CDR2 YYREEE (reference sequence). Here the CDR3 DNA reads TGTGCCAGCAGCTCAAGACTAGCGGGAGACAATGGGCGATTCTTC. Amino acids: CASSSRLAGDNGRFF. Variable domain in full (rest from reference TRBV5-4 and TRBJ2-1): ETGVTQSPTHLIKTRGQQVTLRCSSQSGHNTVSWYQQALGQGPQFIFQYYREEENGRGNFPPRFSGLQFPNYSSELNVNALELDDSALYLCASSSRLAGDNGRFFGPGTRLTVL.

A single count supports this clone. This rearrangement joins TRBV9 to TRBJ2-3; D perhaps matches TRBD1 (6 bases). The CDR3 is made up of 15 amino acids. Trimming left V 4 bases short and J 1 base short, with 13 bases between. Germline V gene sequence: CDR1 SGDLS, CDR2 YYNGEE. CDR3 amino acids: CASSTSAGGTDTQYF. For the CDR3, the DNA is TGTGCCAGCAGCACATCAGCAGGGGGCACAGATACGCAGTATTTT.

This clone has more than one count but fewer than ten. The chain has TRBV18 and TRBJ1-2; 9 nucleotides line up with TRBD1. Germline CDR1 and CDR2: KGHSH and LQKENI. V shed 4 bases and J 4 bases; nucleotides not matched to a gene: 7. The CDR3 contains 15 residues. The CDR3 region is CASSLGQGKAYGYTF. The CDR3 DNA follows: TGTGCCAGCTCACTCGGACAGGGGAAGGCCTATGGCTACACCTTC.

The chain links TRBV4-1 to TRBJ1-6; unclear D gene. Germline lookup yields CDR1 MGHRA and CDR2 YSYEKL. The CDR3 runs 15 residues. V was pared by 0 bases and J by 7 bases, with 10 bases between. For the CDR3, the DNA is TGCGCCAGCAGCCAAGACAGCCGAGGCAATTCACCCCTCCACTTT. It specifies CASSQDSRGNSPLHF.

The chain employs TRBV11-2 and TRBJ2-7; weak D call: TRBD2 (6 bases). V lost 2 bases, J lost 6 bases, and 23 bases lay in between. The germline gives CDR1 SGHAT, CDR2 FQNNGV. This CDR3 has 17 amino acids. The CDR3 DNA reads as TGTGCCAGCAGCTTACTCGCGAGAACTCGGGGCGGGACCGAGCAGTACTTC. Translating it yields CASSLLARTRGGTEQYF.

The J gene is TRBJ1-2, the V gene TRBV11-1; D remains unclear. The CDR3 is 13 amino acids. CDR1 is SGHAT and CDR2 is FQDESV in the germline V gene (reference sequence). Between the trimmed V and J ends, which lost 5 bases and 4 bases, there was a span of 11 bases. The CDR3 nucleotides read TGTGCCAGCAGCGTCGACTGGATCTATGGCTACACCTTC. It codes for CASSVDWIYGYTF.

The J gene is TRBJ2-1, the V gene TRBV7-6; TRBD1 is a possible D gene (5 bases). CDR3 length: 19 residues. The germline V gene has CDR1 SGHVS and CDR2 FNYEAQ. V was trimmed by 0 bases and J by 8 bases, leaving 26 bases between them. DNA of the CDR3: TGTGCCAGCAGCTTAGCTCAGTGGAAAAGGGGAAGGAGCTCCGATGAGCAGTTCTTC. Translating it yields CASSLAQWKRGRSSDEQFF.

This clone was found once. The chain joins TRBV5-1 to TRBJ2-3, with TRBD2 matching 8 bases. The CDR3 loop spans 16 amino acids. Germline V gives CDR1 SGHRS, CDR2 YFSETQ. V shed 0 bases, J shed 2 bases, and the junction held 5 bases outside the gene matches. The CDR3 is CASSLGWREDTDTQYF. CDR3 DNA sequence: TGCGCCAGCAGCTTGGGCTGGCGGGAGGACACAGATACGCAGTATTTT. Based on the CDR3 plus reference TRBV5-1 and TRBJ2-3, the full variable domain is KAGVTQTPRYLIKTRGQQVTLSCSPISGHRSVSWYQQTPGQGLQFLFEYFSETQRNKGNFPGRFSGRQFSNSRSEMNVSTLELGDSALYLCASSLGWREDTDTQYFGPGTRLTVL.

The chain combines TRBV7-3 with TRBJ2-7; 11 bases line up with TRBD1. The CDR3 spans 17 residues. Germline trimming cut 2 bases from V and 6 bases from J; bases unmatched to any gene: 12. Germline CDR1 and CDR2: SGHTA and FQGTGA. The DNA of the CDR3 is TGTGCCAGCAGCTTAGTCGGACAGGGGGCTGCATCGGGCGAGCAGTACTTC. Its protein product is CASSLVGQGAASGEQYF.

This chain joins TRBV7-9 and TRBJ2-2; 7 bases line up with TRBD1. This CDR3 is built from 15 residues. V lost 5 bases to trimming and J lost 5 bases; unmatched junction nucleotides: 8. The germline gives CDR1 SEHNR, CDR2 FQNEAQ (reference sequence). CDR3: CASSTGQPSTGELFF. The CDR3 coding sequence is TGTGCCAGCAGCACGGGACAGCCCTCGACCGGGGAGCTGTTTTTT.

This chain uses TRBV5-6 with TRBJ1-1, with no clear D. The CDR3 is made up of 17 amino acids. With 4 bases removed from V and 4 bases from J, the gap between germline ends came to 23 bases. Per the germline V gene, CDR1 is SGHDT and CDR2 is YYEEEE. The DNA for the CDR3 is TGTGCCAGCAGCCCAGGCGGAGGTGGGAGTATAATCACTGAAGCTTTCTTT. Amino acids: CASSPGGGGSIITEAFF.

The chain uses TRBV14 and TRBJ1-2, with a possible D match to TRBD1 (5 bases). Trimming pared 3 bases from V and 6 bases from J, leaving 11 bases between. The V gene's germline CDR1 is SGHDN and CDR2 FVKESK. The CDR3 runs 13 residues. The CDR3 DNA reads as TGTGCCAGCAGCCAGAGACAGTCTGATGGCTACACCTTC. It yields the protein CASSQRQSDGYTF.

The chain is built from TRBV12-3 or TRBV12-4 and TRBJ1-1; 9 bases match TRBD1. V lost 7 bases to trimming and J lost 5 bases; unmatched junction nucleotides: 5. There are 13 residues in the CDR3. This chain's CDR3 is CASTRGTGTEAFF. CDR3 coding DNA: TGTGCCAGCACCCGGGGGACAGGGACTGAAGCTTTCTTT.

The genes are TRBV9 and TRBJ2-3; D is possibly TRBD2 (7 bases). CDR1 and CDR2 (germline): SGDLS, YYNGEE. V was pared by 3 bases and J by 2 bases, with 13 bases between. This CDR3 contains 15 residues. This chain's CDR3 is CASSEGGVPTDTQYF. The CDR3 DNA sequence: TGTGCCAGCAGCGAAGGGGGGGTTCCCACAGATACGCAGTATTTT.

The rearrangement links TRBV2 to TRBJ1-3; D is ambiguous. Germline CDR1 and CDR2: SNHLY and FYNNEI. The CDR3 runs to 12 residues. Trimming removed 7 bases at V and 0 bases at J, with 4 bases between. CDR3 nucleotide sequence: TGTGCCAGCACTCTCTCTGGAAACACCATATATTTT. This translates into CASTLSGNTIYF.

The genes are TRBV29-1 and TRBJ1-1; D is ambiguous. Germline CDR1 and CDR2: SQVTM and ANQGSEA. This CDR3 has 10 amino acids. Trimming pared 7 bases from V and 1 base from J, leaving 4 bases between. The CDR3 nucleotides read TGCAGCGCCAGGAACACTGAAGCTTTCTTT. The encoded protein is CSARNTEAFF.